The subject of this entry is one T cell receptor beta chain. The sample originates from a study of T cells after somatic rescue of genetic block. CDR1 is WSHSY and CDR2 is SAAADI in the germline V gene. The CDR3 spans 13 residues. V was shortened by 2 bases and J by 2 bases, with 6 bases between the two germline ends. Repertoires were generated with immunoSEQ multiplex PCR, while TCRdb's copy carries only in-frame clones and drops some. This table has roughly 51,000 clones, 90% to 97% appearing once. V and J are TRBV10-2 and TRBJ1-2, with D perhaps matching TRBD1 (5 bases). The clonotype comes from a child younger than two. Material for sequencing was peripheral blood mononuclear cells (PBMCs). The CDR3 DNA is TGCGCCAGCAGTGAGGGACAAAACTATGGCTACACCTTC. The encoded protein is CASSEGQNYGYTF.